This is a list of T cell receptor beta chains from one sample in a study of shared clonotypes between healthy human individuals. Profiled with immunoSEQ multiplex PCR; TCRdb holds only in-frame clones, not every one. The repertoire consists of more than 1,200,000 clones, with less than 99% occurring once and the leading ten covering 0.3% to 0.45%. Sample: naive CD4+ T cells sorted from blood. Every receptor here comes from a man aged 25 to 45 in good health. Each CDR3 is given with its conserved first and last residue. The D gene is left open where the match is weak. The size field is filled for only some rows; it gives once, few, many or a size class.

clone_size	v_call	j_call	d_call	cdr3_aa	cdr3_nt
-	TRBV27	TRBJ2-1	-	CASSSTQAAPSGNEQFF	TGTGCCAGCAGTTCAACGCAAGCGGCCCCATCTGGCAATGAGCAGTTCTTC
-	TRBV28	TRBJ2-7	-	CASSLEQGIGYEQYF	TGTGCCAGCAGCCTAGAGCAGGGGATCGGGTACGAGCAGTACTTC
once	TRBV25-1	TRBJ1-1	-	CASIYSGGTEAFF	TGTGCCAGCATCTATTCGGGGGGCACTGAAGCTTTCTTT
once	TRBV27	TRBJ1-3	TRBD1	CASSRGQAFGTIYF	TGTGCCAGCAGTAGGGGACAGGCGTTTGGGACCATATATTTT
-	TRBV9	TRBJ2-2	-	CASSVEPQSGELFF	TGTGCCAGCAGCGTAGAGCCTCAATCCGGGGAGCTGTTTTTT
-	TRBV19	TRBJ2-2	TRBD2	CASRNKGTRREGFGELFF	TGTGCCAGTAGGAACAAAGGGACTAGGCGGGAGGGCTTCGGGGAGCTGTTTTTT
-	TRBV10-3	TRBJ2-5	-	CAISRDGQETQYF	TGTGCCATCAGTAGGGACGGACAAGAGACCCAGTACTTC
-	TRBV19	TRBJ1-4	TRBD1	CASSIGRDSDDKLFF	TGTGCCAGTAGTATAGGGCGGGACAGCGATGACAAACTGTTTTTT
-	TRBV11-2	TRBJ1-2	-	CASSFDGEYGYTF	TGTGCCAGCAGCTTTGACGGGGAGTATGGCTACACCTTC
-	TRBV5-4	TRBJ2-3	-	CASSLQTGIPSTDTQYF	TGTGCCAGCAGCCTTCAGACCGGGATCCCTAGCACAGATACGCAGTATTTT
-	TRBV15	TRBJ2-1	-	CATKGTAWDEQFF	TGTGCCACCAAAGGGACGGCTTGGGATGAGCAGTTCTTC
-	TRBV19	TRBJ1-5	-	CASSPYGDDADQPQHF	TGTGCCAGTAGTCCTTACGGGGACGACGCGGATCAGCCCCAGCATTTT
-	TRBV18	TRBJ2-6	TRBD1	CASSPWTGGTGANVLTF	TGTGCCAGCTCACCTTGGACAGGGGGCACTGGGGCCAACGTCCTGACTTTC
-	TRBV7-2	TRBJ2-7	-	CASSLSQGRSYEQYF	TGTGCCAGCAGCTTAAGCCAGGGACGCTCCTACGAGCAGTACTTC
-	TRBV30	TRBJ1-2	-	CAWTSLGGGYTF	TGTGCCTGGACCTCCTTGGGGGGAGGCTACACCTTC
-	TRBV29-1	TRBJ2-3	-	CSVESFNRGTDTQYF	TGCAGCGTTGAATCATTTAATAGGGGCACAGATACGCAGTATTTT
-	TRBV29-1	TRBJ2-5	TRBD2	CSVASGRVEETQYF	TGCAGCGTTGCTAGCGGGAGGGTGGAAGAGACCCAGTACTTC
once	TRBV4-2	TRBJ2-1	TRBD2	CASSHPSGYNEQFF	TGTGCCAGCAGCCACCCTAGCGGTTACAATGAGCAGTTCTTC
-	TRBV9	TRBJ2-5	TRBD2	CASSVESGLASETQYF	TGTGCCAGCAGCGTAGAGTCGGGACTAGCGTCGGAGACCCAGTACTTC
-	TRBV7-2	TRBJ1-1	-	CASSLLGENTEAFF	TGTGCCAGCAGCTTATTGGGGGAGAACACTGAAGCTTTCTTT
-	TRBV19	TRBJ2-2	-	CASSSGAGELFF	TGTGCCAGTAGTTCTGGGGCCGGGGAGCTGTTTTTT
-	TRBV2	TRBJ2-2	TRBD2	CASTQREDGELFF	TGTGCCAGCACTCAACGGGAGGACGGGGAGCTGTTTTTT